This entry lists 19 T cell receptor beta chains sequenced from one sample in a study of siplizumab effects on memory and regulatory T cells. The method was immunoSEQ multiplex PCR; TCRdb's version includes in-frame clones alone and lacks a portion of them. In the table there are over 50,000 clones, approximately 87% of which are singletons. Sequenced sample: memory CD4+ T cells sorted from blood. The receptors shown here come from a human donor in good health.

The chain uses TRBV4-2 and TRBJ2-4; tentatively, D is TRBD1 (6 bases). CDR3 length: 15 residues. Trimming stripped 1 base from V and 7 bases from J, with 14 bases between. CDR1 and CDR2 from the germline V gene are LGHNA and YNFKEQ. The CDR3 DNA sequence: TGTGCCAGCAGCCAAGTTGGTCAGGGGAACAACATTCAGTACTTC. Its protein product is CASSQVGQGNNIQYF.

This chain joins TRBV7-2 and TRBJ1-2, with 9 bases identical to TRBD1. The J segment lost 8 bases and the V segment lost 5 bases, leaving 9 bases of the junction unmatched. Germline values: CDR1 SGHTA, CDR2 FQGNSA. The CDR3 is 14 residues long. CDR3 loop: CASSPGQGLYGYTF. The CDR3, as DNA: TGTGCCAGCAGCCCCGGACAGGGGCTATACGGCTACACCTTC.

The V and J genes are TRBV27 and TRBJ1-1, with a possible D match to TRBD1 (5 bases). Trimming shortened V by 4 bases and J by 0 bases, and 12 bases separated the two germline ends. The CDR3 is 15 residues long. The germline V gene encodes CDR1 MNHEY and CDR2 SMNVEV (reference sequence). The CDR3 region is CASSSYRNMNTEAFF. CDR3 sequence (DNA): TGTGCCAGCAGTTCCTACAGGAACATGAACACTGAAGCTTTCTTT.

This rearrangement joins TRBV5-1 to TRBJ1-2, with a tentative D call TRBD1 (5 bases). V lost 0 bases to trimming and J lost 6 bases, with 18 bases between them. CDR3 size: 16 residues. Germline V lookup: CDR1 SGHRS, CDR2 YFSETQ. CDR3 sequence (DNA): TGCGCCAGCAGCTTGGCGCCGACAGAAATAGGAGATGGCTACACCTTC. Amino acid sequence: CASSLAPTEIGDGYTF. The full variable domain, rest sourced from reference TRBV5-1 and TRBJ1-2, is KAGVTQTPRYLIKTRGQQVTLSCSPISGHRSVSWYQQTPGQGLQFLFEYFSETQRNKGNFPGRFSGRQFSNSRSEMNVSTLELGDSALYLCASSLAPTEIGDGYTFGSGTRLTVV.

The J gene is TRBJ1-1, the V gene TRBV6-1; D is undetermined. Germline V CDR1 and CDR2: MNHNS, SASEGT. V lost 4 bases and J lost 11, with 11 bases in between. The CDR3 is 11 amino acids. In DNA, the CDR3 is TGTGCCAGCAGTGGGGGTTTGAGGGCTTTCTTT. Its translation: CASSGGLRAFF.

This clone was counted between two and nine times. Distinct nucleotide sequences in the sample also encode this CDR3. V gene TRBV18 combines with J gene TRBJ1-3, with TRBD1 matching over 10 bases. Germline V gives CDR1 KGHSH, CDR2 LQKENI. The CDR3 runs to 16 residues. Unmatched junction bases numbered 6, after V lost 3 bases and J lost 4 bases. CDR3 residues: CASSPTGTGVGNTIYF. The CDR3 nucleotides are TGTGCCAGCTCACCTACCGGGACAGGGGTAGGAAACACCATATATTTT.

This clone was observed a few times. This sequence joins TRBV2 and TRBJ1-6; D ambiguous. Germline V CDR1 and CDR2: SNHLY, FYNNEI. Trimming pared 4 bases from V and 0 bases from J, leaving 13 bases between. This CDR3 is built from 17 residues. The CDR3 DNA follows: TGTGCCAGCAGTGTTAACAGATTAACCTCCTATAATTCACCCCTCCACTTT. Encoded protein: CASSVNRLTSYNSPLHF.

The chain uses TRBV18 and TRBJ2-7, with a tentative D call TRBD1 (6 bases). Deletions cut 1 base from V and 2 bases from J, with 6 bases between. The CDR3 extends over 13 amino acids. Germline lookup yields CDR1 KGHSH and CDR2 LQKENI. The CDR3 is CASSPRDTYEQYF. Here the CDR3 DNA reads TGTGCCAGCTCACCACGGGACACCTACGAGCAGTACTTC.

V gene TRBV7-3 combines with J gene TRBJ2-1; 7 bases fit TRBD2. J was trimmed by 2 bases and V by 5 bases; bases with no gene match: 9. CDR3 length equals 16 residues. Per the germline V gene, CDR1 is SGHTA and CDR2 is FQGTGA. The CDR3 loop reads CASSPRAGTTYNEQFF. DNA for the CDR3: TGTGCCAGCAGCCCGCGGGCCGGGACTACCTACAATGAGCAGTTCTTC. Supplemented by reference TRBV7-3 and TRBJ2-1, the full variable domain reads GAGVSQTPSNKVTEKGKYVELRCDPISGHTALYWYRQSLGQGPEFLIYFQGTGAADDSGLPNDRFFAVRPEGSVSTLKIQRTERGDSAVYLCASSPRAGTTYNEQFFGPGTRLTVL.

The CDR3 loop is CASSVGLAGTSAGEQYF. The CDR3 DNA follows: TGTGCCAGCAGCGTAGGGCTAGCGGGGACTTCTGCGGGGGAGCAGTACTTC. The chain recombines TRBV9 with TRBJ2-5, with TRBD2 identical over 9 bases. Germline CDR1 reads SGDLS; CDR2 reads YYNGEE. Unmatched junction bases numbered 17, after V lost 0 bases and J lost 11 bases. There are 17 residues in the CDR3.

The rearrangement joins TRBV5-5 to TRBJ2-5; the D is unclear. V dropped 2 bases and J dropped 5 bases, with 7 bases sitting between them. Germline V gene data show CDR1 as SGHKS and CDR2 as YYEKEE (reference sequence). CDR3 length: 12 residues. CDR3 sequence reads: CASSLLGETQYF. As DNA, the CDR3 is TGTGCCAGCAGCTTACTGGGGGAGACCCAGTACTTC.

The V call is TRBV19, the J call TRBJ1-1; 8 nucleotides line up with TRBD1. Germline loops: CDR1 LNHDA, CDR2 SQIVND (reference sequence). The CDR3 consists of 14 residues. V lost 7 bases, J lost 0 bases, and 4 bases stayed unmatched. The DNA for the CDR3 is TGTGCCAGTATGAGGACAGGGATGAACACTGAAGCTTTCTTT. Its protein is CASMRTGMNTEAFF.

The V and J genes are TRBV7-9 and TRBJ1-1; 8 positions agree with TRBD1. CDR1 and CDR2 (germline): SEHNR, FQNEAQ (reference sequence). Trimming took 3 bases from V and 3 from J; bases not matched to a gene: 3. The CDR3 has 14 residues. The CDR3 DNA reads TGTGCCAGCAGCTTGACAGGGGTCGACACTGAAGCTTTCTTT. This sequence encodes CASSLTGVDTEAFF. The complete variable domain, with remaining parts taken from reference TRBV7-9 and TRBJ1-1, reads DTGVSQNPRHKITKRGQNVTFRCDPISEHNRLYWYRQTLGQGPEFLTYFQNEAQLEKSRLLSDRFSAERPKGSFSTLEIQRTEQGDSAMYLCASSLTGVDTEAFFGQGTRLTVV.

The chain combines TRBV6-6 with TRBJ2-2; D not resolved. Germline V CDR1 and CDR2: MNHNY, SVGAGI (reference sequence). There are 12 residues in the CDR3. Trimming took off 0 bases at V and 10 bases at J, with 6 bases between the two ends. CDR3 DNA sequence: TGTGCCAGCAGTTACTCGGCAGCGGAGCTGTTTTTT. Translation gives CASSYSAAELFF.

This clone has a handful of counts. This chain joins TRBV6-5 and TRBJ2-1; D is unresolved. The CDR3 runs to 9 residues. In germline, CDR1 is MNHEY, CDR2 SVGAGI. V was pared by 8 bases and J by 12 bases, with 8 bases between. CDR3 sequence reads: CASGVGQFF. CDR3 nucleotide sequence: TGTGCCAGCGGTGTAGGGCAGTTCTTC.

This chain connects TRBV23-1 to TRBJ2-4; D is unclear. TRBV23-1 is labeled an ORF, and its function is uncertain. This CDR3 spans 17 amino acids. Trimming shortened V by 8 bases and J by 0 bases, and 20 bases separated the two germline ends. The CDR3: CASPTPNGVLAKNIQYF. DNA for the CDR3: TGCGCCAGCCCAACACCTAATGGGGTCTTAGCCAAAAACATTCAGTACTTC.

This rearrangement joins TRBV18 to TRBJ1-1; 9 bases are shared with TRBD1. The V gene's germline CDR1 is KGHSH and CDR2 LQKENI. V was clipped by 2 bases and J by 0 bases; unmatched bases: 7. The CDR3 extends over 17 amino acids. This chain's CDR3 is CASSPMTGGLLNTEAFF. The CDR3 DNA is TGTGCCAGCTCACCAATGACAGGGGGACTCTTGAACACTGAAGCTTTCTTT.

The rearrangement links TRBV9 to TRBJ1-3; no reliable D call. This CDR3 spans 15 amino acids. The V end lost 4 bases, the J end lost 3 bases, and 14 bases lay between the germline ends. From germline, CDR1 is SGDLS and CDR2 YYNGEE. The CDR3 loop is CASSTQNTGGNTIYF. The CDR3 DNA follows: TGTGCCAGCAGCACCCAGAACACCGGTGGAAACACCATATATTTT.

This chain joins TRBV25-1 and TRBJ1-2; D unclear. The V gene's germline CDR1 is MGHDK and CDR2 SYGVNS. V lost 7 bases and J lost 0, with 9 bases in between. The CDR3 length is 13 residues. The CDR3 DNA is TGTGCCAGCACCGGACGGACTAACTATGGCTACACCTTC. It is translated as CASTGRTNYGYTF.